This T cell receptor (beta chain) was sequenced for a study of tumor-infiltrating lymphocytes in primary liver carcinoma. This clonotype was recorded only once. A clone one base away is much larger, so this may be a read error. RNA and DNA were co-extracted from about 20-30 mg of unsorted bulk tissue. Those patients suffered from chronic HBV infection and were treatment-naive. Per tumor, sampling covered five separate regions. Histology found more than 85% viable tumor cells per sample. Using a constant-region primer together with ProtoScript II reverse transcriptase, TCR beta cDNA was made from 450 to 600 ng of total RNA. Construction of TCR beta libraries relied on three successive nested multiplex PCR rounds employing slightly modified ARM-PCR. A C-beta reverse primer was combined with TRBV1-TRBV30 forward primers in the first two PCR rounds, and each round had around 11 cycles. Using its own MiXCR run on the multiplex PCR reads, TCRdb lists one record per CDR3 protein. The sample comprises fewer than 75,000 distinct CDR3 sequences, about 71% of which are singletons, and about 40% rests with the top ten.

CDR1 and CDR2 (germline): SGHRS, YFSETQ. CDR3 size: 14 residues. The V end lost 0 bases, the J end lost 0 bases, and 6 bases lay between the germline ends. This receptor was obtained from a man aged 35 to 55 with primary liver carcinoma and hepatitis B virus infection. Sequencing was performed on liver tumor tissue from sampling region 4. Noted subset: tumor region T4, right-lateral pole. The gene calls are TRBV5-1 and TRBJ1-1, with D uncertain. This chain's CDR3 is CASSLDGVNTEAFF. The CDR3 nucleotides are TGCGCCAGCAGCTTGGACGGCGTGAACACTGAAGCTTTCTTT.